This entry describes one T cell receptor (beta chain). The assay was immunoSEQ multiplex PCR, and TCRdb's table has in-frame clones only and misses some. The data show 250,000 to 300,000 clones, about 87% seen once. J was trimmed by 2 bases and V by 0 bases; bases with no gene match: 0. Looked up from germline, CDR1 is LGHNA and CDR2 is YSLEER. This CDR3 contains 14 residues. These data come from a study of blood T cell repertoires in COVID-19. The rearrangement links TRBV4-3 to TRBJ2-7; 8 bases are a match to TRBD2. Sequencing input: peripheral blood. The TCR sequence derives from a woman in her thirties or forties who had recovered from COVID-19. CDR3 sequence: CASSQDGGAYEQYF. For the CDR3, the DNA is TGCGCCAGCAGCCAAGACGGGGGGGCCTACGAGCAGTACTTC.